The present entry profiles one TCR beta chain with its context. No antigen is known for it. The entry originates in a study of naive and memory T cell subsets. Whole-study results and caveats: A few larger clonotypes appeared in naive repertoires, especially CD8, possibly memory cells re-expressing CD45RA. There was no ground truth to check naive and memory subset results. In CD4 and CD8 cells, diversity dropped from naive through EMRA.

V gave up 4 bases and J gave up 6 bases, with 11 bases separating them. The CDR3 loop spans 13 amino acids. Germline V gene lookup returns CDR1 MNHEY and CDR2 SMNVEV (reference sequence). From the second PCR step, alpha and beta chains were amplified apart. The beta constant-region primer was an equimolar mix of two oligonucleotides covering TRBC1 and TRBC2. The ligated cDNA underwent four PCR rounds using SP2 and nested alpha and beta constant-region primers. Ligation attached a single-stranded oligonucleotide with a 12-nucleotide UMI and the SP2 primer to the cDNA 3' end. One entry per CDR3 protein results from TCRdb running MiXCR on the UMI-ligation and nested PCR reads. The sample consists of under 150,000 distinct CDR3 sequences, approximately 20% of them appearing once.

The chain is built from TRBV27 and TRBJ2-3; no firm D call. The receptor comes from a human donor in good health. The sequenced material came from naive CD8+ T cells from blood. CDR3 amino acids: CASSSPWYDTQYF. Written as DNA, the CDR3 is TGTGCCAGCAGTTCCCCCTGGTACGATACGCAGTATTTT.